The clone carrying this T cell receptor (beta chain) qualifies as medium-sized. The data are from a study of T cells after yellow fever vaccination. In the study overall: Sorting by CD3, CD45RA, CCR7 and CD95 gave EM, EMRA, CM and Tscm subsets.

Using its own MiXCR run on the 5' RACE reads, TCRdb lists one record per CDR3 protein. The table lists under 20,000 distinct CDR3 sequences, 4% of them singletons. The CDR3 sequence is 14 residues long. Trimming took 3 bases from V and 4 from J; bases not matched to a gene: 6. The clonotype comes from a man aged 25 to 40 who received the YFV17D yellow fever vaccine. The source material was PBMCs, either bulk or a sorted T-cell subset (CD4+, CD8+, memory, or dextramer-sorted; not recorded which), sampled 15 days after the yellow fever booster vaccination. The chain joins TRBV12-3 or TRBV12-4 to TRBJ2-7; 7 bases are shared with TRBD2. The CDR3 is CASSFGLGVYEQYF. In nucleotides, the CDR3 is TGTGCCAGCAGTTTTGGACTAGGGGTTTACGAGCAGTACTTC.